This entry is about one TCR beta chain. Its antigen is not known. Trimming shortened V by 4 bases and J by 1 base, and 10 bases separated the two germline ends. Germline V gives CDR1 SGHDN, CDR2 FVKESK. The CDR3 length is 14 residues. The data were obtained in a study of shared clonotypes between healthy human individuals. Points from the study as a whole: When compared with the clonotypes that were shared by all four sorted-subset donors, the non-shared clonotypes turned out to have lower generation probabilities. Expectations were that clonotype sharing among donors would be affected by sequencing depth.

Assay execution took place at the deep level. Sequenced by immunoSEQ multiplex PCR; TCRdb stores in-frame clones only, minus some. This table holds 950,000 to 1,300,000 clones, around 74% found once. This chain uses TRBV14 with TRBJ2-5, with D perhaps being TRBD1 or TRBD2 (6 bases each). Sequenced sample: memory CD4+ T cells sorted from blood. Subset denoted: CD45RA-negative fraction. This TCR was sampled from a man aged 18 to 35 in good health. This chain's CDR3 is CASSRRGTQETQYF. The CDR3 DNA reads as TGTGCCAGCAGCCGGAGGGGGACCCAAGAGACCCAGTACTTC.